This note documents a single TCR beta chain sequence. Its antigen remains unidentified. These data originate in a study of quantifying T cell responses using KT2 cells. Study summary: cDNA was made from DNase-treated RNA using alpha and beta constant primers.

The CDR3 consists of 12 residues. CDR1 and CDR2 (germline): SGHVS, FQNEAQ. Trimming cost V 4 bases and J 5 bases, with 8 bases left between them. An oligo carrying a UMI was ligated to the cDNA 3' end. An equimolar mix of RC1.1 and RC1.2 primed the beta chain across TRBC1 and TRBC2. TCRdb ran MiXCR on the UMI-ligation and nested PCR reads and lists one entry per CDR3 protein. In the table there are more than 55,000 distinct CDR3 sequences, over 9% of which are singletons. Study observations and caveats: At about one KT2 cell per 100,000 PBMC, KT2 sequences were still detected. Very high KT2 spike-in numbers caused saturation in KT2 sequence detection.

This TCR derives from a human donor. The chain couples TRBV7-8 to TRBJ1-1, with D unclear. Sequencing input: PBMCs spiked with cells of the T cell clone KT2. The CDR3 here is CASSSPGTEAFF. As DNA, the CDR3 is TGTGCCAGCAGCTCCCCCGGGACTGAAGCTTTCTTT.